These T cell receptor beta chains were read from a single sample in a study of OX40 agonist ivuxolimab in advanced cancers. Data came from immunoSEQ multiplex PCR; TCRdb stores just in-frame clones and leaves some out. The repertoire includes under 85,000 clones, about 88% of them detected once, and around 2.3% sits in the top ten. Sample: CD4+ or CD8+ T cells sorted from blood, taken in a trial of the OX40 agonist ivuxolimab. Every receptor here comes from an adult with an advanced solid tumor such as melanoma, head and neck, liver or kidney cancer. Each CDR3 is given with its conserved first and last residue. A D gene is named only where the DNA matches it firmly. Part of the rows lack a size; the others show once, few, many or a class for expanded clones.

V,J,D,size,DNA,CDR3
TRBV29-1,TRBJ2-5,NA,NA,TGCAGCGTTACGGACCAAGAGACCCAGTACTTC,CSVTDQETQYF
TRBV7-9,TRBJ2-7,TRBD2,NA,TGTGCCAGCAGCTTCGACATCGTAGCGGGAGGGGCGAGCTCCTACGAGCAGTACTTC,CASSFDIVAGGASSYEQYF
TRBV7-2,TRBJ2-2,TRBD1,NA,TGTGCCGCACAGGGGGCCGGCACCGGGGAGCTGTTTTTT,CAAQGAGTGELFF
TRBV27,TRBJ2-7,TRBD2,NA,TGTGCCGCAGGGAGGGGAGGACCCTACGAGCAGTACTTC,CAAGRGGPYEQYF
TRBV7-2,TRBJ2-1,NA,few,TGTGCCAGCAGCTTAGGGTCGAGCTCCTACAATGAGCAGTTCTTC,CASSLGSSSYNEQFF
TRBV13,TRBJ1-2,NA,NA,TGTGCCAGCAGCCCAAGACAGACTAACTATGGCTACACCTTC,CASSPRQTNYGYTF
TRBV5-8,TRBJ1-2,NA,NA,TGTGCCAGCAGCTCACAGGCGCACTATGGCTACACCTTC,CASSSQAHYGYTF
TRBV30,TRBJ1-1,NA,NA,TGTGCCCAGGGGCAAAAAAACACTGAAGCTTTCTTT,CAQGQKNTEAFF
TRBV7-8,TRBJ1-4,NA,NA,TGTGCCAGCAGCTTAGAGTACGGAACAGGGAGGGGAGTTGAAAAACTGTTTTTT,CASSLEYGTGRGVEKLFF
TRBV2,TRBJ1-1,TRBD1,NA,TGTGCCAGCAGTATACAGGGGGCGAGTAACACTGAAGCTTTCTTT,CASSIQGASNTEAFF
TRBV5-5,TRBJ1-5,NA,NA,TGTGCCAGCAGCTTGCAGGGGTTACCGCCCCAGCATTTT,CASSLQGLPPQHF
TRBV5-4,TRBJ2-5,TRBD2,few,TGTGCCAGCAGCTGGGGGTCTAAAGCGGGAGGCCTGACCCAGTACTTC,CASSWGSKAGGLTQYF